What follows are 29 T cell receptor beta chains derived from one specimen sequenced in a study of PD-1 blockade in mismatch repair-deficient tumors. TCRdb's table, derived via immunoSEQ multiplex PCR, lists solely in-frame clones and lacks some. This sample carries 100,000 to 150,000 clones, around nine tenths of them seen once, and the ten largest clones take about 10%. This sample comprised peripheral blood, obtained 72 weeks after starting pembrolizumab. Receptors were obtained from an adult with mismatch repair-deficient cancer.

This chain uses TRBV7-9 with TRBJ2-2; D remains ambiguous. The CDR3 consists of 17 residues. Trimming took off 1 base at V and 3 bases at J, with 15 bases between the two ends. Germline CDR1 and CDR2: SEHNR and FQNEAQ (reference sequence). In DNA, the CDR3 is TGTGCCAGCAGCTTAGTACGTAGTCTACCCTACACCGGGGAGCTGTTTTTT. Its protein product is CASSLVRSLPYTGELFF.

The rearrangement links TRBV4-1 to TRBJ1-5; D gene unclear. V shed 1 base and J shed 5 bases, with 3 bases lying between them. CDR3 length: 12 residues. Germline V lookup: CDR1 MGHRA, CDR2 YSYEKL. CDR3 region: CASSQVDQPQHF. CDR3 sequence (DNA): TGCGCCAGCAGCCAAGTTGATCAGCCCCAGCATTTT.

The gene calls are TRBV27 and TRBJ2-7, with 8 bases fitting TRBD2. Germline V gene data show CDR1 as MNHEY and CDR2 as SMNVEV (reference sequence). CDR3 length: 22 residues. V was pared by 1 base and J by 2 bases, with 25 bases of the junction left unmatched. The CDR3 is CASSLFGWGSSGAGGETYEQYF. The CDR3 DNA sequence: TGTGCCAGCAGTTTATTTGGTTGGGGGAGCTCGGGCGCGGGGGGAGAAACCTACGAGCAGTACTTC.

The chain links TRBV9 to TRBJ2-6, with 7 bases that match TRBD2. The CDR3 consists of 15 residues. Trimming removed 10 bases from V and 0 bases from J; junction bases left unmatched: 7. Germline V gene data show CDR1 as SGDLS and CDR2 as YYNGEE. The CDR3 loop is CARTGGDSGANVLTF. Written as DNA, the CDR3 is TGTGCCCGCACTGGGGGGGACTCTGGGGCCAACGTCCTGACTTTC.

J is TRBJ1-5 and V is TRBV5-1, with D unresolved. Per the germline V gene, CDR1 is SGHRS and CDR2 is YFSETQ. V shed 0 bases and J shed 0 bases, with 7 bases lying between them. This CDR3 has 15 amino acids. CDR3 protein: CASSLEGDSNQPQHF. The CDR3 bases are TGCGCCAGCAGCTTGGAGGGAGATAGCAATCAGCCCCAGCATTTT. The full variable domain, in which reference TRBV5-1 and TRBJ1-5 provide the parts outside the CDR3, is KAGVTQTPRYLIKTRGQQVTLSCSPISGHRSVSWYQQTPGQGLQFLFEYFSETQRNKGNFPGRFSGRQFSNSRSEMNVSTLELGDSALYLCASSLEGDSNQPQHFGDGTRLSIL.

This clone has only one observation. The CDR3 protein is CASSATGGNEQFF. In DNA, the CDR3 is TGTGCCAGCAGTGCGACAGGGGGCAATGAGCAGTTCTTC. The J gene is TRBJ2-1, the V gene TRBV2; 9 nucleotides match TRBD1. The CDR3 spans 13 residues. With 4 bases clipped from V and 6 bases from J, the junction kept 1 base outside the gene matches. Looked up from germline, CDR1 is SNHLY and CDR2 is FYNNEI. Full variable domain (outside the CDR3, taken from reference TRBV2 and TRBJ2-1): EPEVTQTPSHQVTQMGQEVILRCVPISNHLYFYWYRQILGQKVEFLVSFYNNEISEKSEIFDDQFSVERPDGSNFTLKIRSTKLEDSAMYFCASSATGGNEQFFGPGTRLTVL.

CDR3: CASSVGQGRKYF. As DNA, the CDR3 is TGTGCCAGCAGCGTAGGACAGGGGAGGAAGTACTTC. The V call is TRBV7-2, the J call TRBJ2-7; the match to TRBD1 covers 9 bases. The length of the CDR3 is 12 residues. V lost 5 bases and J lost 11; bases outside the gene matches: 7. Germline CDR1 SGHTA, CDR2 FQGNSA.

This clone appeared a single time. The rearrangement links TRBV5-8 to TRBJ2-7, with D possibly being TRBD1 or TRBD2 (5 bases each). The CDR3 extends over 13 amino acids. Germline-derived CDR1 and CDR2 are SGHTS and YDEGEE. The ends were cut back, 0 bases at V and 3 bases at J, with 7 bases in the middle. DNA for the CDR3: TGTGCCAGCAGCTTGGGGGGGTACTACGAGCAGTACTTC. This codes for CASSLGGYYEQYF.

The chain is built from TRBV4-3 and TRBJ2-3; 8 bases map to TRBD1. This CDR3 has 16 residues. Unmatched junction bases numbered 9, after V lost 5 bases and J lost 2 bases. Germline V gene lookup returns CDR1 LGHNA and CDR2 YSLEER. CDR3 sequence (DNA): TGCGCCAGCAGCGTGCGGGACAGGCCCTCCACAGATACGCAGTATTTT. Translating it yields CASSVRDRPSTDTQYF.

The CDR3 here is CASSLTGPGPTTNEKLFF. The CDR3 DNA is TGCGCCAGCAGCTTGACAGGGCCCGGGCCCACAACTAATGAAAAACTGTTTTTT. The chain recombines TRBV5-1 with TRBJ1-4; possible D gene TRBD1, 6 bases. The germline V and J ends were trimmed by 1 base and 0 bases, with 16 bases remaining between them. The CDR3 runs to 18 residues. CDR1 and CDR2 from the germline V gene are SGHRS and YFSETQ. Looking up the rest from reference TRBV5-1 and TRBJ1-4 gives the full variable domain: KAGVTQTPRYLIKTRGQQVTLSCSPISGHRSVSWYQQTPGQGLQFLFEYFSETQRNKGNFPGRFSGRQFSNSRSEMNVSTLELGDSALYLCASSLTGPGPTTNEKLFFGSGTQLSVL.

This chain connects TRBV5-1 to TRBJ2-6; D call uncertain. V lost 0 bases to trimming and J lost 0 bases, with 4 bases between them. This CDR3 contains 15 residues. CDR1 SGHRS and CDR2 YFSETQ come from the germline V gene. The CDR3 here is CASSLGSSGANVLTF. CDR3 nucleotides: TGCGCCAGCAGCTTGGGCAGCTCTGGGGCCAACGTCCTGACTTTC.

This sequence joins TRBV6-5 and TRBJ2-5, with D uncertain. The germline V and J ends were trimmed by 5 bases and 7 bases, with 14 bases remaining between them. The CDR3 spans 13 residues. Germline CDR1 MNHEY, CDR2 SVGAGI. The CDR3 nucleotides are TGTGCCAGCAGTCCGACATCGAAAAGGACCCAGTACTTC. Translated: CASSPTSKRTQYF.

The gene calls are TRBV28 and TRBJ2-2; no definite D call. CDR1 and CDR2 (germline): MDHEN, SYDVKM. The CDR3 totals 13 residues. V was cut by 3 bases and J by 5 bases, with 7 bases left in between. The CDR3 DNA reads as TGTGCCAGCAGTTTTAGGAATACCGGGGAGCTGTTTTTT. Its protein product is CASSFRNTGELFF.

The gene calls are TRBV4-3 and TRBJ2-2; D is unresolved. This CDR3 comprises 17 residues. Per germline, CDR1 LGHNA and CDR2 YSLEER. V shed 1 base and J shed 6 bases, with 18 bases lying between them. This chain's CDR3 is CASSQGVEDLLPGELFF. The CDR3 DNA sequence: TGCGCCAGCAGCCAAGGAGTAGAGGACCTCTTACCCGGGGAGCTGTTTTTT.

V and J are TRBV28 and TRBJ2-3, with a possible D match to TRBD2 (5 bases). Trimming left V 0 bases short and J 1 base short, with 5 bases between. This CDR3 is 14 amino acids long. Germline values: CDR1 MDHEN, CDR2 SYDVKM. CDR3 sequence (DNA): TGTGCCAGCAGTTTATGGCGGGGCACAGATACGCAGTATTTT. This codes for CASSLWRGTDTQYF.

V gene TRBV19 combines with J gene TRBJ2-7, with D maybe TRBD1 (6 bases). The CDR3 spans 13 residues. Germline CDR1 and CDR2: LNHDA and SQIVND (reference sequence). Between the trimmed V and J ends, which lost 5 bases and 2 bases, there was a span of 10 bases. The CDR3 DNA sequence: TGTGCCAGTAGTTACGGACAGACCTACGAGCAGTACTTC. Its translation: CASSYGQTYEQYF.

The CDR3 DNA reads as TGTGCCAGTAGTATAGCTGGGGGCTACGAGCAGTACTTC. As protein: CASSIAGGYEQYF. The chain carries TRBV19 and TRBJ2-7; D may correspond to TRBD1 or TRBD2 (5 bases each). V gave up 1 base and J gave up 3 bases, with 7 bases separating them. The CDR3 has 13 amino acids. Germline V lookup: CDR1 LNHDA, CDR2 SQIVND (reference sequence). Together with reference TRBV19 and TRBJ2-7, the CDR3 gives the full variable domain: DGGITQSPKYLFRKEGQNVTLSCEQNLNHDAMYWYRQDPGQGLRLIYYSQIVNDFQKGDIAEGYSVSREKKESFPLTVTSAQKNPTAFYLCASSIAGGYEQYFGPGTRLTVT.

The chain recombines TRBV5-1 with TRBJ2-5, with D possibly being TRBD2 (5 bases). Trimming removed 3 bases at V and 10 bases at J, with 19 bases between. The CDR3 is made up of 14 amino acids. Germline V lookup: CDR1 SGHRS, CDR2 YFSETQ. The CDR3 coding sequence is TGCGCCAGCAGCTCCCTCCGGGAAGACTTTGACCAGTACTTC. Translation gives CASSSLREDFDQYF. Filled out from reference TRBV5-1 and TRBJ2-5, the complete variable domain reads KAGVTQTPRYLIKTRGQQVTLSCSPISGHRSVSWYQQTPGQGLQFLFEYFSETQRNKGNFPGRFSGRQFSNSRSEMNVSTLELGDSALYLCASSSLREDFDQYFGPGTRLLVL.

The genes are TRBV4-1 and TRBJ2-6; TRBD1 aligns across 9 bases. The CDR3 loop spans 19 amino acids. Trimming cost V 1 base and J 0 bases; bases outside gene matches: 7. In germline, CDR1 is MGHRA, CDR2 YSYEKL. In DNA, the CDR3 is TGCGCCAGCAGCCAAGTTAAGGGGACAGGGAGCTCTGGGGCCAACGTCCTGACTTTC. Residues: CASSQVKGTGSSGANVLTF.

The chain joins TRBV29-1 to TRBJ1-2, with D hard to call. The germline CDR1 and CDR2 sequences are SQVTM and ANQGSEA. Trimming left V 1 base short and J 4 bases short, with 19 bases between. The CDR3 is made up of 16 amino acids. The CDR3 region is CSVEVPARRGRYGYTF. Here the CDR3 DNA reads TGCAGCGTTGAAGTGCCTGCGCGTCGAGGGCGCTATGGCTACACCTTC.

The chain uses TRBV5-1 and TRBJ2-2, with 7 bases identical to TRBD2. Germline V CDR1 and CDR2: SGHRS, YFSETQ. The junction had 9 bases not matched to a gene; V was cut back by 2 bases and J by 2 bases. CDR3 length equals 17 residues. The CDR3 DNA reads TGCGCCAGCAGCTTACACGGGGGGTCGGGAAACACCGGGGAGCTGTTTTTT. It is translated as CASSLHGGSGNTGELFF.

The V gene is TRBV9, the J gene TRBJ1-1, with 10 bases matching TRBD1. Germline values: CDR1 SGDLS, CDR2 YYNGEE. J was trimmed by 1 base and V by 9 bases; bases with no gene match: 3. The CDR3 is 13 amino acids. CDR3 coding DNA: TGTGCCACCGGGACAGGGGCGAACACTGAAGCTTTCTTT. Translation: CATGTGANTEAFF.

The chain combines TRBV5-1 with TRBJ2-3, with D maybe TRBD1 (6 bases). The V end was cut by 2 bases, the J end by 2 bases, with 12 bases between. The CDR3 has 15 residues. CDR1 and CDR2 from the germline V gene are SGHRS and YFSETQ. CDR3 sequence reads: CASSLDRMNTDTQYF. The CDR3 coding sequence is TGCGCCAGCAGCTTAGACAGGATGAACACAGATACGCAGTATTTT.

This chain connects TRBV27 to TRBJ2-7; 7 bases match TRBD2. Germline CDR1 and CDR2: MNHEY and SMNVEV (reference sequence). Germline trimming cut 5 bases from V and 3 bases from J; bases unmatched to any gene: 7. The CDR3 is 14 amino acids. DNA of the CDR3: TGTGCCAGCAGTATACTAGCGTGGGGCTACGAGCAGTACTTC. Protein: CASSILAWGYEQYF.

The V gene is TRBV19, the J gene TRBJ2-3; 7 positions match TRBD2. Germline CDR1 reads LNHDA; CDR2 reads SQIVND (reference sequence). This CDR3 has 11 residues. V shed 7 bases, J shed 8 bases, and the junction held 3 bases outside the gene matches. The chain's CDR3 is CASKSGATQYF. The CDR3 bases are TGTGCCAGTAAAAGCGGGGCTACGCAGTATTTT.

The DNA for the CDR3 is TGTGCCAGCAGTCGCGGACACGGGGACAATGAGCAGTTCTTC. Encoded protein: CASSRGHGDNEQFF. V and J are TRBV5-6 and TRBJ2-1; D may correspond to TRBD1 or TRBD2 (5 bases each). The ends were cut back, 5 bases at V and 5 bases at J, with 14 bases in the middle. Germline V lookup: CDR1 SGHDT, CDR2 YYEEEE. This CDR3 is 14 amino acids long.

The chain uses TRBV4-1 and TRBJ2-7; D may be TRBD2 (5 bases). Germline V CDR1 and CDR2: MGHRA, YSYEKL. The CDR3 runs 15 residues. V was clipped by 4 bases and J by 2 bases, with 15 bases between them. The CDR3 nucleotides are TGCGCCAGCAGCCTCAATGCGGCGGAGGCCTACGAGCAGTACTTC. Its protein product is CASSLNAAEAYEQYF.

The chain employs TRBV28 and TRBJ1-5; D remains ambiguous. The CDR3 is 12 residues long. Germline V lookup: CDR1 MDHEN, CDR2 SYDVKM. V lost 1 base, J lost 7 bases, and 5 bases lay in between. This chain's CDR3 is CASSLYFQPQHF. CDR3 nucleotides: TGTGCCAGCAGTTTATATTTCCAGCCCCAGCATTTT. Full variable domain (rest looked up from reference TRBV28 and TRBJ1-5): DVKVTQSSRYLVKRTGEKVFLECVQDMDHENMFWYRQDPGLGLRLIYFSYDVKMKEKGDIPEGYSVSREKKERFSLILESASTNQTSMYLCASSLYFQPQHFGDGTRLSIL.

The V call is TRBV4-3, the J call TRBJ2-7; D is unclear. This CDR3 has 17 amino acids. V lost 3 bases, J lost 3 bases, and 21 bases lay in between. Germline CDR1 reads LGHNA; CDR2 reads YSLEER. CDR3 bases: TGCGCCAGCAGCCATCACACCCAAATACACTACTACTACGAGCAGTACTTC. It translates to CASSHHTQIHYYYEQYF.